Listed below are T cell receptor beta chains from one sample, sequenced in a study of T cell responses to AZD1222 COVID-19 vaccine. The table came from immunoSEQ multiplex PCR; TCRdb's copy has only in-frame clones and leaves some out. The sample lists approximately 170,000 clones, roughly 93% occurring once. Sequencing used peripheral blood, obtained on day 0 of AZD1222 vaccination. The receptors shown here come from an adult in good health. Each CDR3 is given with its conserved first and last residue. The order of the fields is J gene, V gene, D gene, CDR3 DNA, CDR3 protein. The D gene is left open where the match is weak.

j_gene: TRBJ1-3
v_gene: TRBV19
d_gene: .
CDR3nt: TGTGCCAGTAGTTCTTTTCAACCCTTTTCTGGAAACACCATATATTTT
CDR3aa: CASSSFQPFSGNTIYF

j_gene: TRBJ1-5
v_gene: TRBV25-1
d_gene: .
CDR3nt: TGTGCCAGCAGTGCTACGGCCCTGAATCAGCCCCAGCATTTT
CDR3aa: CASSATALNQPQHF

j_gene: TRBJ1-1
v_gene: TRBV11-2
d_gene: .
CDR3nt: TGTGCCAGCAGCCGACTAGGGGAAATGGCTGAAGCTTTCTTT
CDR3aa: CASSRLGEMAEAFF

j_gene: TRBJ1-2
v_gene: TRBV6-4
d_gene: .
CDR3nt: TGTGCCAGCAGCCCGGAGGGGGGCGCCAACTATGGCTACACCTTC
CDR3aa: CASSPEGGANYGYTF

j_gene: TRBJ2-5
v_gene: TRBV5-1
d_gene: TRBD2
CDR3nt: TGCGCCAGCAGCTTGACGTCCAGCGGGGGGGAGACCCAGTACTTC
CDR3aa: CASSLTSSGGETQYF

j_gene: TRBJ1-5
v_gene: TRBV9
d_gene: .
CDR3nt: TGTGCCAGCAGCGTAGGTAAGGGGTTTAATCAGCCCCAGCATTTT
CDR3aa: CASSVGKGFNQPQHF

j_gene: TRBJ1-2
v_gene: TRBV19
d_gene: TRBD1
CDR3nt: TGTGCCAGTAGTAGATCGACAGGGGGCTATGGCTACACCTTC
CDR3aa: CASSRSTGGYGYTF

j_gene: TRBJ1-2
v_gene: TRBV6-5
d_gene: .
CDR3nt: TGTGCCAGCACTCACCAACCGGGGGGGACGGGCTACACCTTC
CDR3aa: CASTHQPGGTGYTF

j_gene: TRBJ1-2
v_gene: TRBV7-9
d_gene: TRBD1
CDR3nt: TGTGCCAGCAGCAGGGGGGACAGATATGGCTACACCTTC
CDR3aa: CASSRGDRYGYTF

j_gene: TRBJ2-2
v_gene: TRBV5-1
d_gene: .
CDR3nt: TGCGCCAGCAGCTTTGGACAGCACACCTTTAACACCGGGGAGCTGTTTTTT
CDR3aa: CASSFGQHTFNTGELFF